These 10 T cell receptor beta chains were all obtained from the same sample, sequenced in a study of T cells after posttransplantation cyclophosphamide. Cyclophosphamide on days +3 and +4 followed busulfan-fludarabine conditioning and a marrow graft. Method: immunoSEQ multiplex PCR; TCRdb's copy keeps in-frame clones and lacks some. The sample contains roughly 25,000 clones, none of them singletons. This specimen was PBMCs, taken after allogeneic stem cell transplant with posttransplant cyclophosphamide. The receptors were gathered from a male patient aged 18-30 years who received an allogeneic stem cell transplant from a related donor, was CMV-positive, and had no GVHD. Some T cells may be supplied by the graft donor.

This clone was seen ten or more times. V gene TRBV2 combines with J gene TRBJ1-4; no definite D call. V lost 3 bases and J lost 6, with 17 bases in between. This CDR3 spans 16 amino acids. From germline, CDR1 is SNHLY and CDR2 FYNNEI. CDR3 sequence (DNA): TGTGCCAGCAGTGACCCCCGGCAGGCGAGGGATGAAAAACTGTTTTTT. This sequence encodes CASSDPRQARDEKLFF.

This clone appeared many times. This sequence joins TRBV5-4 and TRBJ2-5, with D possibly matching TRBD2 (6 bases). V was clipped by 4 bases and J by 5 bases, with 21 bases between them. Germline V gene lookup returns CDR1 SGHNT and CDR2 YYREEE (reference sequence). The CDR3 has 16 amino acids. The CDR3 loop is CASSRREDGFRETQYF. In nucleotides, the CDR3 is TGTGCCAGCAGCAGGAGGGAAGATGGGTTTAGGGAGACCCAGTACTTC.

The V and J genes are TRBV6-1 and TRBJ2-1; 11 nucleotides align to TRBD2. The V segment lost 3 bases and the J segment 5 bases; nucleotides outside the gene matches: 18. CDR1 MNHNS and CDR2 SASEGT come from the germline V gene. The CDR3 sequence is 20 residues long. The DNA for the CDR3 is TGTGCCAGCAGTGATATGGCCGATCATCGCTTAGCGGGGGGGAACAATGAGCAGTTCTTC. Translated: CASSDMADHRLAGGNNEQFF.

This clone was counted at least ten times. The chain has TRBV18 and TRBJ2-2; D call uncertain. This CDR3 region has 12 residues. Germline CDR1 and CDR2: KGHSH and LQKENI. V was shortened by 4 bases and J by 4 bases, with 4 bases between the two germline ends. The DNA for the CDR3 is TGTGCCAGCTCACTCAGCACCGGGGAGCTGTTTTTT. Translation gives CASSLSTGELFF.

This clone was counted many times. Here the CDR3 DNA reads TGTGCCAGCAGCCGGGGGTCCGGGGAGCTGTTTTTT. The encoded protein is CASSRGSGELFF. The chain uses TRBV11-3 and TRBJ2-2; a possible D gene is TRBD2 (6 bases). Germline CDR1 is SGHNT and CDR2 is YENEEA. The CDR3 length is 12 residues. Trimming shortened V by 5 bases and J by 6 bases, and 7 bases separated the two germline ends.

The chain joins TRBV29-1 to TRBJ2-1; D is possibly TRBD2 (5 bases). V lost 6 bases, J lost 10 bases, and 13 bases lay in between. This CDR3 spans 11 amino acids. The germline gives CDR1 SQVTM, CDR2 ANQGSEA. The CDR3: CSVPEGAEQFF. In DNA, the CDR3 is TGCAGCGTCCCAGAGGGCGCCGAGCAGTTCTTC.

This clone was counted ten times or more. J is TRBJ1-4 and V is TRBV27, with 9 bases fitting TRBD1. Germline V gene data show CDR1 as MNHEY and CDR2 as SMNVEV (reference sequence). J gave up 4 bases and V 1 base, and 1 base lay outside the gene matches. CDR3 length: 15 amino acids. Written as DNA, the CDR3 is TGTGCCAGCAGTTTATTGGGACAGGGTAATGAAAAACTGTTTTTT. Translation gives CASSLLGQGNEKLFF. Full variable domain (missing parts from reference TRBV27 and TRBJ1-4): EAQVTQNPRYLITVTGKKLTVTCSQNMNHEYMSWYRQDPGLGLRQIYYSMNVEVTDKGDVPEGYKVSRKEKRNFPLILESPSPNQTSLYFCASSLLGQGNEKLFFGSGTQLSVL.

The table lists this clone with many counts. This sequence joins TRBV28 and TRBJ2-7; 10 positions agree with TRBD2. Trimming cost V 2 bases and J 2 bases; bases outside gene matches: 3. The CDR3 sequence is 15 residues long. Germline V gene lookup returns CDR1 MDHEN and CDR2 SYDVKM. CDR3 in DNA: TGTGCCAGCAGTTTAGGGCTAGCGGGGGCCTACGAGCAGTACTTC. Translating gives CASSLGLAGAYEQYF.

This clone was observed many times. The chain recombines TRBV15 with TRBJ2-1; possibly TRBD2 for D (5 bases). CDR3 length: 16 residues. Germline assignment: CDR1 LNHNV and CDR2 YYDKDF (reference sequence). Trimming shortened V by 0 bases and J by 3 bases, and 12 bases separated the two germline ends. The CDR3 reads CATSRDSSGYYNEQFF. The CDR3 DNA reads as TGTGCCACCAGCAGAGATTCCAGCGGATACTACAATGAGCAGTTCTTC.

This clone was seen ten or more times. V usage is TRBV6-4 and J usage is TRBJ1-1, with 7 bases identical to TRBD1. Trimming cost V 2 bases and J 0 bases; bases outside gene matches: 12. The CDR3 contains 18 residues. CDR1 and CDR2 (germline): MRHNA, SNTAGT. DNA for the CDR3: TGTGCCAGCAGTGACCCATCCGGGACAGCCTTAATGAACACTGAAGCTTTCTTT. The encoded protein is CASSDPSGTALMNTEAFF.